What follows is one T cell receptor beta chain and its context. Which antigen it targets is not known. No base quality values were provided; no much bigger clone lies one nucleotide off. The immunoSEQ Assay, a bias-controlled multiplex PCR, was used to amplify TCRbeta CDR3 regions from genomic DNA. In the source study's methods: Within the assay, amplification of reference gene primers was used to estimate how many nucleated cells each sample contained. Sequence reads were collapsed and filtered to measure the absolute abundance of every unique TCRbeta CDR3 rearrangement. For each sample, productive Simpson clonality was calculated as the square root of Simpson's diversity index across productive rearrangements. TCRdb took over this immuneACCESS table, retaining in-frame rearrangements with V and J assigned. Such tables are incomplete; in checked studies, under half of the missing clones stem from an unresolved V gene, and the remainder is unexplained. V and J calls and clone size are given by that table; D and trimming were obtained from the DNA. In all, the sample holds 120,000 to 150,000 clones, and around 82% of those were seen once. Clones ranked in the top ten supply approximately 5% of the sample.

V loses 4 bases of germline sequence and J loses 6 bases, and the interval between the two ends is 13 bases. For CDR1 and CDR2, the germline V gene lists SGHTA and FQGNSA. From cysteine to phenylalanine, the CDR3 is 15 amino acids long. Only CDR3 DNA is held: 45 bases, read in frame from base 1. Each collaborating institution followed its own protocols to collect whole blood in K2EDTA tubes. For TCRbeta analysis, collaborator samples were shipped as frozen whole blood, as isolated PBMCs, or as DNA extracted from either sample type. This entry belongs to a study of blood T cell repertoires in COVID-19 (dated by TCRdb to about 2020). Background on the whole study: The collaborator samples originated in the United States, Italy and Spain and spanned the acute and convalescent phases of COVID-19. The material from the prospective study consisted of cDNA or gDNA derived from T cells, B-cell-depleted T cells, or PBMCs. Deeply sampled blood TCRbeta repertoires from subjects exposed to, actively infected with, or recovered from COVID-19 were included in the dataset. The repertoires were made available in a free public database intended to serve as a resource for research on the immune response to SARS-CoV-2. Where HLA class I and class II types were available, the types were taken from metadata supplied by the sample provider, not from assay-based typing. Nearly every sample came with metadata listing a de-identified subject ID, COVID-19 status, age in years and sex. Samples were obtained from the ongoing ImmuneRACE study (first 160 participants) and from over a thousand subjects provided by 6 global collaborators. Overall study outcomes, separate from this receptor: How much clinical and demographic metadata was included differed by source and by participant, and the metadata was provided uncurated.

Source material: peripheral blood. This TCR was recovered from a woman aged 50 to 60 with acute or convalescent COVID-19. The V gene is TRBV7-2 and the J gene is TRBJ1-6; no D gene call is confident. The bases read TGTGCCAGCAGCTCCCTTGTGGGCCTTAATTCACCCCTCCACTTT. Translated, this is CASSSLVGLNSPLHF.